The source of this T cell receptor beta chain is a study of T cells after yellow fever vaccination. Findings and caveats of the study: Clones that expanded after primary vaccination mostly reappeared after the booster (roughly 95% CD4, approximately 85% CD8). Clonotypes shared by both compartments, CD4 and CD8, made up a small share.

TCRdb passed the 5' RACE reads through MiXCR, listing each CDR3 protein once. Of 250,000 to 350,000 distinct CDR3 sequences in the sample, about 4.5% are singletons; the top ten hold just under 20%. This CDR3 region has 13 residues. V lost 5 bases, J lost 4 bases, and 9 bases lay in between. The germline CDR1 and CDR2 sequences are SGHTA and FQGTGA. This clonotype was found many times. Antigen specificity is unknown. This chain joins TRBV7-3 and TRBJ2-1, with D perhaps TRBD2 (6 bases). The sample consisted of PBMCs, taken 15 days after the yellow fever booster vaccination. This TCR was recovered from a man aged 18-30 years who received the YFV17D yellow fever vaccine. The CDR3 DNA reads as TGTGCCAGCAGCCAGGACTATTACAATGAGCAGTTCTTC. This encodes CASSQDYYNEQFF.